The clone carrying this T cell receptor (beta chain) was observed a handful of times. The antigen remains undetermined. Other nucleotide sequences from this sample produce the same CDR3. Assay: immunoSEQ multiplex PCR; the TCRdb copy retains only in-frame clones and omits some. This table has about 100,000 clones, approximately 91% appearing once. The sample originates from a study of T cell responses to AZD1222 COVID-19 vaccine. Study findings and constraints: Donors were chiefly white British, with a greater number of females, and clonal diversity was perhaps underestimated.

This CDR3 is built from 14 residues. V shed 6 bases and J shed 4 bases, with 13 bases lying between them. CDR1 MNHEY and CDR2 SMNVEV come from the germline V gene (reference sequence). This chain uses TRBV27 with TRBJ2-1, with a tentative D call TRBD2 (6 bases). This specimen was peripheral blood, taken on day 0 of AZD1222 vaccination. The receptor was isolated from an adult in good health. The DNA of the CDR3 is TGTGCCAGCAGCCGGGGCGCGGGGTACAATGAGCAGTTCTTC. Translation gives CASSRGAGYNEQFF.